This passage covers 3 T cell receptor beta chains from one sample sequenced in a study of long-term antiretroviral therapy in people with HIV. The immunoSEQ assay was v3.0, run at survey level. TCRdb's copy holds only in-frame clones and misses some; the assay was immunoSEQ multiplex PCR. The table has more than 25,000 clones, around 85% seen once. The specimen comprised unsorted PBMCs, sampled approximately 5 years before starting antiretroviral therapy. Receptors originate from a man aged 50 or older with HIV.

This chain uses TRBV6-6 with TRBJ2-7, with TRBD2 matching 8 bases. With V trimmed by 9 bases and J by 3 bases, 4 bases remained unmatched. The CDR3 runs to 12 residues. The V gene's germline CDR1 is MNHNY and CDR2 SVGAGI (reference sequence). The CDR3, as DNA: TGTGCCAGTGGGACTAGGGGCTACGAGCAGTACTTC. It specifies CASGTRGYEQYF.

The chain has TRBV29-1 and TRBJ1-1; no clear D. The germline V and J ends were trimmed by 5 bases and 5 bases, with 12 bases remaining between them. This CDR3 contains 12 residues. CDR1 is SQVTM and CDR2 is ANQGSEA in the germline V gene. The CDR3, as DNA: TGCAGCGTTTCCCCAGCGGTAACTGAAGCTTTCTTT. As protein: CSVSPAVTEAFF.

This chain's CDR3 is CASKSPNQPQHF. CDR3 bases: TGTGCCAGCAAGAGTCCTAATCAGCCCCAGCATTTT. The chain uses TRBV6-5 and TRBJ1-5, with unresolved D. With 7 bases removed from V and 4 bases from J, the gap between germline ends came to 8 bases. The CDR3 is made up of 12 amino acids. Germline lookup yields CDR1 MNHEY and CDR2 SVGAGI.